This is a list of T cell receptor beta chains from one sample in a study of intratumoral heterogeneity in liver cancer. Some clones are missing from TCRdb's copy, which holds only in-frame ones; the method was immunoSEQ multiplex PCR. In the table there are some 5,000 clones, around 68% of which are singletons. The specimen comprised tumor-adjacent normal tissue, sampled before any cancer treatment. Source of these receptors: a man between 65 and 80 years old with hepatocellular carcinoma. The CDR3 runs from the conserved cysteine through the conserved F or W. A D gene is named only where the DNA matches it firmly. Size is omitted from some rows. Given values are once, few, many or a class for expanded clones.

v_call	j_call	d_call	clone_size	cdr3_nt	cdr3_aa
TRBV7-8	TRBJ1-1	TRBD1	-	TGTGCCAGCACCACGGACAGGGGCACTGAAGCTTTCTTT	CASTTDRGTEAFF
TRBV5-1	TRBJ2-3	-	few	TGCGCCAGCAGCTTGGCCAGGGGAGTTACAGATACGCAGTATTTT	CASSLARGVTDTQYF
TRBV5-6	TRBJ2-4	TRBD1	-	TGTGCCAGCAGCTTTGTTATTGGTACAGGGGACGAGAACATTCAGTACTTC	CASSFVIGTGDENIQYF
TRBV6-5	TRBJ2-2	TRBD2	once	TGTGCCAGCAGGCGACGGGGGGGTACCGGGGAGCTGTTTTTT	CASRRRGGTGELFF
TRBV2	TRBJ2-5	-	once	TGTGCCAGCAGGGGCAGCTTCGTTCGGGAGACCCAGTACTTC	CASRGSFVRETQYF
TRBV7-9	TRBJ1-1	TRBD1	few	TGTGCCAGCAGCTGGAACAGGGGTAGGAACACTGAAGCTTTCTTT	CASSWNRGRNTEAFF
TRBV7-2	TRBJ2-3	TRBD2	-	TGTGCCAGCAGCAAATCACCCCCGCGGGGGAACACAGATACGCAGTATTTT	CASSKSPPRGNTDTQYF
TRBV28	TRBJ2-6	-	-	TGTGCCATACAAACCTCTGGGGCCAACGTCCTGACTTTC	CAIQTSGANVLTF
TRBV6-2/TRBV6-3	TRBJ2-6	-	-	TGTGCCAGCAGCTGGACAGTCTCTGGGGCCAACGTCCTGACTTTC	CASSWTVSGANVLTF
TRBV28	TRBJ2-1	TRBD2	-	TGTGCCAGCAGTTTACTTCGGACTAGCGGGAGCTCCTACAATGAGCAGTTCTTC	CASSLLRTSGSSYNEQFF
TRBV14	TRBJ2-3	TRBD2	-	TGTGCCAGCAGCCAAGGGTGGCTAGCGGCCAGCACAGATACGCAGTATTTT	CASSQGWLAASTDTQYF
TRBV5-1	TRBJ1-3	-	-	TGCGCCAGCAGCTTGGTAGGTGGCCACTCTGGAAACACCATATATTTT	CASSLVGGHSGNTIYF
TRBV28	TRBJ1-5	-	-	TGTGCCAGCAGTTCGGACAGCCTTTATAGCAATCAGCCCCAGCATTTT	CASSSDSLYSNQPQHF
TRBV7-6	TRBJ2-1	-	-	TGTGCCAGCAGCTTGTTCCCTTTAAAAGGCTCCCTTGCCGGCAATGAGCAGTTCTTC	CASSLFPLKGSLAGNEQFF
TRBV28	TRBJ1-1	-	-	TGTGCCAGCAGTTTCGATGGGGTGAGCACTGAAGCTTTCTTT	CASSFDGVSTEAFF
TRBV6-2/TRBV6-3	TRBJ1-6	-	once	TGTGCCAGCAGCCGAGGCGGGGATTCACCCCTCCACTTT	CASSRGGDSPLHF
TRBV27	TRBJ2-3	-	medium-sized	TGTGCCAGCAGCCGGGGAGATACGCAGTATTTT	CASSRGDTQYF
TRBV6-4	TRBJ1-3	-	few	TGTGCCAGCAGTGAAACGGCTGCTGGAAACACCATATATTTT	CASSETAAGNTIYF
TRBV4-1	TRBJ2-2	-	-	TGCGCCAGCAGCAACTTCCAGTACACCGGGGAGCTGTTTTTT	CASSNFQYTGELFF
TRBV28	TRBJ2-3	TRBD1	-	TGTGCCAGCAGTCAGGGGGCGGGTACAGATACGCAGTATTTT	CASSQGAGTDTQYF
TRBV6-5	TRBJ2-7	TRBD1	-	TGTGCCAGCAGTTATGGGACAGGGACCTACGAGCAGTACTTC	CASSYGTGTYEQYF
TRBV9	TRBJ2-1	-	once	TGTGCCAGCAGCGACGGGACTTCCAGCTCCTACAATGAGCAGTTCTTC	CASSDGTSSSYNEQFF
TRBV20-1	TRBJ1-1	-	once	TGCAGTGCTAGTTCGGACCCAGAGTCGGCTTTCTTT	CSASSDPESAFF
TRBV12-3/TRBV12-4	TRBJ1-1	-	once	TGTGCCAGCAGAGAGGAAGGGGCAGCATGGGCTTTCTTT	CASREEGAAWAFF
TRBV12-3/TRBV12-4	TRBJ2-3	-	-	TGTGCCAGCAGTTTCACAGATACGCAGTATTTT	CASSFTDTQYF
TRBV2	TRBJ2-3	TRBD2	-	TGTGCCAGCGGCTCCGGGACTACCCGCACAGATACGCAGTATTTT	CASGSGTTRTDTQYF
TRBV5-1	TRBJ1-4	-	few	TGCGCCAGCAGCTTGGGGACAGCAACAACTAATGAAAAACTGTTTTTT	CASSLGTATTNEKLFF
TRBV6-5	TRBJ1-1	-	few	TGTGCCAGCAGTTACTCGATTACACCCGAAGCTTTCTTT	CASSYSITPEAFF
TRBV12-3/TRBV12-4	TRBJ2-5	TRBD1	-	TGTGCCAGCAGCAACAGGGGGCTAGAGACCCAGTACTTC	CASSNRGLETQYF
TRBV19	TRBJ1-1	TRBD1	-	TGTGCCAGTAGTATGCTGCCGGGACAGGGGGCGCCTTCAGCTTTCTTT	CASSMLPGQGAPSAFF
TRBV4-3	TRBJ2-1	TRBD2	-	TGCGCCAGCAGCCAACCCCCCCGGGGGGGCCGGGAGCAGTTCTTC	CASSQPPRGGREQFF
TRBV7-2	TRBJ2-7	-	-	TGTGCCAGCAGCTTACCAGGCAGGGAAGGCTACGAGCAGTACTTC	CASSLPGREGYEQYF
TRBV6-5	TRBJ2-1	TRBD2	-	TGTGCCAGCAGTTCCCCGGGACTAGCGGGGGGGTCAGAGCAGTTCTTC	CASSSPGLAGGSEQFF
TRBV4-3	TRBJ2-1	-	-	TGCGCCAGCAGCCCCACTTGGGGGGGCCACTCCTACAATGAGCAGTTCTTC	CASSPTWGGHSYNEQFF
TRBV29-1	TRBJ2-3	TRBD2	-	TGCAGCGTTGAAGGGACTAGCCGGTCAGATACGCAGTATTTT	CSVEGTSRSDTQYF